One and the same sample provided the 12 T cell receptor beta chains below, sequenced in a study of T cell responses to AZD1222 COVID-19 vaccine. The method was immunoSEQ multiplex PCR; TCRdb's version includes in-frame clones alone and lacks a portion of them. In the table there are about 180,000 clones, 88% of which are singletons. The material was peripheral blood, obtained 28 days after the second AZD1222 dose. The receptors here all came from an adult who received the AZD1222 COVID-19 vaccine.

The chain is built from TRBV7-2 and TRBJ2-7, with unresolved D. V lost 1 base to trimming and J lost 6 bases, with 16 bases between them. The CDR3 totals 15 residues. Germline assignment: CDR1 SGHTA and CDR2 FQGNSA. The CDR3 reads CASSLGAGSIGEQYF. CDR3 DNA sequence: TGTGCCAGCAGCTTAGGGGCAGGATCTATTGGCGAGCAGTACTTC.

The rearrangement uses TRBV7-9 and TRBJ1-5, with 8 bases lining up with TRBD1. This CDR3 is built from 17 residues. CDR1 and CDR2 (germline): SEHNR, FQNEAQ (reference sequence). The J segment lost 0 bases and the V segment lost 5 bases, leaving 9 bases of the junction unmatched. DNA for the CDR3: TGTGCCAGCAGCCCGGGACAGGCGTTCTATAGCAATCAGCCCCAGCATTTT. It codes for CASSPGQAFYSNQPQHF.

CDR3 sequence (DNA): TGTGCCAGCAGTGCAGGACAGGCCACCACAGATACGCAGTATTTT. It yields the protein CASSAGQATTDTQYF. This chain links TRBV28 with TRBJ2-3, with TRBD1 identical over 7 bases. V shed 5 bases and J 2 bases; nucleotides not matched to a gene: 7. Germline V gene sequence: CDR1 MDHEN, CDR2 SYDVKM. The CDR3 consists of 15 residues.

This clone has a single count. This sequence joins TRBV6-2 or TRBV6-3 and TRBJ2-1; D might be TRBD1 (5 bases). The CDR3 runs 16 residues. Deletions cut 0 bases from V and 6 bases from J, with 15 bases between. Germline loops: CDR1 MNHEY, CDR2 SVGEGT. CDR3 loop: CASSYSLPRARNEQFF. For the CDR3, the DNA is TGTGCCAGCAGTTACTCGTTACCCAGGGCTCGCAATGAGCAGTTCTTC.

The chain recombines TRBV9 with TRBJ2-2; D uncertain. The V gene lost 0 bases and the J gene lost 3 bases, with 12 bases spanning the gap. The CDR3 runs 16 residues. Germline V CDR1 and CDR2: SGDLS, YYNGEE. For the CDR3, the DNA is TGTGCCAGCAGCGTAGTTGGACCTTGGGACACCGGGGAGCTGTTTTTT. This encodes CASSVVGPWDTGELFF.

The CDR3 spells CASSFGTSGVTDTQYF. CDR3 coding DNA: TGTGCCAGCAGCTTCGGGACTAGCGGGGTCACAGATACGCAGTATTTT. The J gene is TRBJ2-3, the V gene TRBV7-2; 13 bases are a match to TRBD2. The CDR3 consists of 16 residues. Germline V gene lookup returns CDR1 SGHTA and CDR2 FQGNSA. The trim removed 3 bases at V and 2 bases at J, leaving 2 bases unmatched.

This clone was seen only once. V is TRBV5-1 and J is TRBJ1-6, with 7 bases that match TRBD1. Looked up from germline, CDR1 is SGHRS and CDR2 is YFSETQ. V was pared by 3 bases and J by 6 bases, with 3 bases of the junction left unmatched. CDR3 length: 14 residues. The CDR3: CASSSGQINSPLHF. The DNA of the CDR3 is TGCGCCAGCAGCTCGGGACAGATTAATTCACCCCTCCACTTT.

The rearrangement links TRBV2 to TRBJ2-1; 12 bases map to TRBD2. CDR1 and CDR2 (germline): SNHLY, FYNNEI. Trimming cost V 4 bases and J 11 bases; bases outside gene matches: 3. The CDR3 sequence is 13 residues long. The CDR3 region is CASSGLAGEKQFF. Written as DNA, the CDR3 is TGTGCCAGCAGTGGACTAGCGGGAGAGAAGCAGTTCTTC.

The chain uses TRBV6-5 and TRBJ1-5, with 9 bases identical to TRBD1. The length of the CDR3 is 14 residues. V lost 6 bases and J lost 5; bases outside the gene matches: 5. Germline V gene sequence: CDR1 MNHEY, CDR2 SVGAGI. CDR3 in DNA: TGTGCCAGCAGCGCGACAGGGGGGGATCAGCCCCAGCATTTT. As protein: CASSATGGDQPQHF.

This chain links TRBV5-4 with TRBJ1-2, with 8 nucleotides matching TRBD1. Losses at the gene ends were 2 bases for V and 8 bases for J; bases not matched to a gene: 5. Germline values: CDR1 SGHNT, CDR2 YYREEE (reference sequence). This CDR3 comprises 13 residues. The CDR3 nucleotides are TGTGCCAGCAGCTTTCCGGACAGGGACGGCTACACCTTC. Translating it yields CASSFPDRDGYTF.

The chain has TRBV29-1 and TRBJ2-1, with 7 bases fitting TRBD2. The CDR3 consists of 14 residues. The V gene's germline CDR1 is SQVTM and CDR2 ANQGSEA. Trimming removed 4 bases from V and 7 bases from J; junction bases left unmatched: 10. The CDR3 region has the DNA TGCAGCGTTGTCGTGGGAGGGCCGGAAAATGAGCAGTTCTTC. Protein: CSVVVGGPENEQFF.

This clone was found a few times. This rearrangement joins TRBV28 to TRBJ1-1; 9 nucleotides agree with TRBD1. Germline V gene sequence: CDR1 MDHEN, CDR2 SYDVKM. With 7 bases clipped from V and 0 bases from J, the junction kept 6 bases outside the gene matches. The CDR3 runs to 15 residues. CDR3 in DNA: TGTGCCAGCATTGACCGGACAGGGGTGAACACTGAAGCTTTCTTT. It is translated as CASIDRTGVNTEAFF.